This T cell receptor beta chain is drawn from a study of blood T cell repertoires in COVID-19. Overall study: From the United States, Italy and Spain came samples of acute and convalescent COVID-19. Sample material is recorded as cDNA or gDNA derived from T cells, B-cell-depleted T cells, or PBMCs.

Per the original methods: Amplification from reference gene primers served as the basis for estimated nucleated cell counts. The method was immunoSEQ multiplex PCR; TCRdb's version includes in-frame clones alone and lacks a portion of them. V, J and clone size are those of that table, while D and trimming were read from the DNA. The sample shows about 320,000 clones, 65% to 90% of them seen only once. Germline loops: CDR1 SGHDT, CDR2 YYEEEE. The V and J ends lost 6 bases and 3 bases respectively, with 13 bases between them. The CDR3 contains 13 residues. The sequencing input was peripheral blood. V usage is TRBV5-6 and J usage is TRBJ2-7; D ambiguous. The TCR sequence derives from a human donor in a cohort sampled during active COVID-19. In nucleotides, the CDR3 is TGTGCCAGCACCCTACAGCCGTACTACGAGCAGTACTTC. Translation gives CASTLQPYYEQYF.